Below are 10 T cell receptor beta chains sequenced from a single sample in a study of OX40 agonist ivuxolimab in advanced cancers. TCRdb's copy holds only in-frame clones and misses some; the assay was immunoSEQ multiplex PCR. The profile shows about 46,000 clones, 80% to 90% of them singletons. Source: CD4+ or CD8+ T cells sorted from blood, taken in a trial of the OX40 agonist ivuxolimab. These receptors came from an adult with an advanced solid tumor such as melanoma, head and neck, liver or kidney cancer.

The chain joins TRBV19 to TRBJ1-2; D may be TRBD1 (5 bases). Germline values: CDR1 LNHDA, CDR2 SQIVND (reference sequence). The CDR3 extends over 15 amino acids. The V end was cut by 5 bases, the J end by 3 bases, with 16 bases between. The CDR3 DNA follows: TGTGCCAGTAGTTCCCCCCTCACAGGAGACTATGGCTACACCTTC. It yields the protein CASSSPLTGDYGYTF.

J is TRBJ2-5 and V is TRBV7-9; D might be TRBD2 (5 bases). Germline CDR1 reads SEHNR; CDR2 reads FQNEAQ (reference sequence). The V end was cut by 5 bases, the J end by 5 bases, with 9 bases between. The CDR3 runs to 12 residues. The CDR3 DNA follows: TGTGCCAGCAGCGCACAGCGGGAGACCCAGTACTTC. Protein product: CASSAQRETQYF. Drawing the rest from reference TRBV7-9 and TRBJ2-5, the complete variable domain is DTGVSQNPRHKITKRGQNVTFRCDPISEHNRLYWYRQTLGQGPEFLTYFQNEAQLEKSRLLSDRFSAERPKGSFSTLEIQRTEQGDSAMYLCASSAQRETQYFGPGTRLLVL.

The chain links TRBV5-1 to TRBJ2-1; no clear D gene. Trimming pared 5 bases from V and 10 bases from J, leaving 16 bases between. CDR3 length: 13 residues. The germline V gene encodes CDR1 SGHRS and CDR2 YFSETQ. Here the CDR3 DNA reads TGCGCCAGCAGTTCCCCCGATGTCGGAGAGCAGTTCTTC. Residues: CASSSPDVGEQFF.

V gene TRBV9 combines with J gene TRBJ2-1, with 7 bases that match TRBD2. V was clipped by 0 bases and J by 4 bases; unmatched bases: 4. This CDR3 contains 15 residues. Germline CDR1 and CDR2: SGDLS and YYNGEE. Here the CDR3 reads CASSVDPAGYNEQFF. The CDR3 DNA reads TGTGCCAGCAGCGTAGATCCAGCGGGGTACAATGAGCAGTTCTTC.

The CDR3 sequence: CASSLDAQYGYTF. The CDR3, as DNA: TGTGCCAGCAGCTTAGATGCGCAGTATGGCTACACCTTC. V and J are TRBV7-9 and TRBJ1-2; the D is unclear. The CDR3 has 13 residues. CDR1 is SEHNR and CDR2 is FQNEAQ in the germline V gene (reference sequence). V was pared by 1 base and J by 5 bases, with 8 bases between.

The chain has TRBV9 and TRBJ2-5; D call uncertain. The CDR3 consists of 13 residues. CDR1 and CDR2 from the germline V gene are SGDLS and YYNGEE. V gave up 1 base and J gave up 5 bases, with 9 bases separating them. The CDR3 coding sequence is TGTGCCAGCAGCGTACAAGGGATCGAGACCCAGTACTTC. Protein: CASSVQGIETQYF.

The gene calls are TRBV6-4 and TRBJ2-7; TRBD2 matches 7 bases. V lost 6 bases, J lost 1 base, and 6 bases stayed unmatched. The CDR3 has 14 residues. From germline, CDR1 is MRHNA and CDR2 SNTAGT. The CDR3 DNA follows: TGTGCCAGCAGGCGGACTAGTTCATCCTACGAGCAGTACTTC. It encodes CASRRTSSSYEQYF.

The V gene is TRBV5-1, the J gene TRBJ2-1; TRBD2 matches at 12 bases. Germline trimming cut 3 bases from V and 9 bases from J; bases unmatched to any gene: 7. Germline V gives CDR1 SGHRS, CDR2 YFSETQ. This CDR3 region has 15 residues. Here the CDR3 DNA reads TGCGCCAGCAGCTCTGCGGGACTAGCGGGTCGTGAGCAGTTCTTC. It specifies CASSSAGLAGREQFF.

V is TRBV13 and J is TRBJ1-3; tentatively, D is TRBD1 (6 bases). Trimming left V 7 bases short and J 1 base short, with 11 bases between. The CDR3 is 14 residues long. The V gene's germline CDR1 is PRHDT and CDR2 FYEKMQ (reference sequence). CDR3 sequence reads: CASNQRGSGNTIYF. The CDR3 DNA reads as TGTGCCAGCAATCAAAGGGGGTCTGGAAACACCATATATTTT.

The rearrangement joins TRBV11-2 to TRBJ2-7; no clear D. Trimming shortened V by 1 base and J by 2 bases, and 12 bases separated the two germline ends. Germline V gene data show CDR1 as SGHAT and CDR2 as FQNNGV. The CDR3 loop spans 15 amino acids. This chain's CDR3 is CASSLAAGPTYEQYF. The CDR3 region has the DNA TGTGCCAGCAGCTTAGCCGCCGGACCAACCTACGAGCAGTACTTC.